Shown below are 16 T cell receptor beta chains from a single sample sequenced in a study of metastatic and nonmetastatic thyroid tumors. TCRdb recomputed clones from the PCR reads via MiXCR. The sample yields about 23,000 clones, more than 20% seen once. No treatment of any kind had been given to any patient before thyroid surgery. The material sequenced was tumor tissue. These TCRs come from a male donor with papillary thyroid cancer or a benign thyroid nodule (not recorded which). Some clones in this sample may be carry-over from other donors' samples.

This clone is categorized as medium-sized. This rearrangement joins TRBV27 to TRBJ2-2, with 10 bases that match TRBD2. The CDR3 is 16 amino acids. Germline-derived CDR1 and CDR2 are MNHEY and SMNVEV (reference sequence). The junction had 7 bases not matched to a gene; V was cut back by 4 bases and J by 5 bases. The CDR3 DNA reads TGTGCCAGCAGTTACGGAGCGGGAGGGAGGACCGGGGAGCTGTTTTTT. This gives the protein CASSYGAGGRTGELFF.

As for this clone: The CDR3 end shows no conserved phenylalanine or tryptophan, and so a read error is likely. V usage is TRBV6-2 or TRBV6-3 and J usage is TRBJ2-7; D perhaps matches TRBD1 (5 bases). Germline V gene data show CDR1 as MNHEY and CDR2 as SVGEGT. The CDR3 extends over 16 amino acids. Deletions cut 5 bases from V and 2 bases from J, with 19 bases between. The CDR3 region is CASSLSGTGPTYEQYY. CDR3 DNA sequence: TGTGCCAGCAGTCTGTCCGGTACAGGTCCAACCTACGAGCAGTACTAC.

As regards this clone: It may be a read error: a sequence one base away is much more abundant. The sample holds other DNA sequences that translate to the same CDR3. V usage is TRBV28 and J usage is TRBJ2-6; D unresolved. Germline lookup yields CDR1 MDHEN and CDR2 SYDVKM. This CDR3 has 12 amino acids. V lost 10 bases and J 1 base, leaving 5 bases between the germline ends. CDR3 sequence (DNA): TGTGCCACCGTATCTGGGGCCAACGTCCTGACTTTC. As protein: CATVSGANVLTF.

This clone showed up many times. The V and J genes are TRBV7-9 and TRBJ2-7; tentatively, D is TRBD2 (5 bases). CDR1 and CDR2 (germline): SEHNR, FQNEAQ (reference sequence). This CDR3 is 13 amino acids long. Trimming removed 5 bases at V and 3 bases at J, with 11 bases between. CDR3 DNA sequence: TGTGCCAGCAGCATACTCGACTACTACGAGCAGTACTTC. This codes for CASSILDYYEQYF.

The chain is built from TRBV19 and TRBJ2-1; 13 nucleotides line up with TRBD2. V shed 5 bases and J 9 bases; nucleotides not matched to a gene: 13. CDR1 and CDR2 (germline): LNHDA, SQIVND (reference sequence). This CDR3 is 17 amino acids long. CDR3 region: CASSLTRVLAGGSEQFF. DNA of the CDR3: TGTGCCAGTAGTCTTACAAGGGTACTAGCGGGAGGGAGTGAGCAGTTCTTC.

This clone was detected ten times or more. The gene calls are TRBV20-1 and TRBJ1-5; D ambiguous. CDR1 is DFQATT and CDR2 is SNEGSKA in the germline V gene (reference sequence). The CDR3 length is 14 residues. The V end lost 5 bases, the J end lost 1 base, and 12 bases lay between the germline ends. The CDR3 protein is CSASRSDSNQPQHF. The CDR3 DNA follows: TGCAGTGCTTCCCGAAGTGACAGCAATCAGCCCCAGCATTTT.

This clone is labeled as medium-sized. The chain combines TRBV20-1 with TRBJ2-2; TRBD2 matches at 10 bases. This CDR3 contains 17 residues. The V gene end was trimmed by 0 bases and the J gene end by 9 bases; junction bases not matched to a gene: 13. Germline CDR1 and CDR2: DFQATT and SNEGSKA (reference sequence). The chain's CDR3 is CSARDQGASGSPRELFF. CDR3 DNA: TGCAGTGCTAGAGATCAGGGGGCTAGCGGGAGTCCCAGGGAGCTGTTTTTT.

At least ten counts were recorded for this clone. The V and J genes are TRBV6-1 and TRBJ1-4; D gene uncertain. In germline, CDR1 is MNHNS, CDR2 SASEGT. The CDR3 sequence is 15 residues long. V shed 0 bases and J shed 8 bases, with 13 bases lying between them. The CDR3 nucleotides read TGTGCCAGCAGTGAAGCTACGGGTGAAGGGGAAAAACTGTTTTTT. It is translated as CASSEATGEGEKLFF.

About this clone itself: A much larger clone sits a single nucleotide away, making a read error possible. V and J are TRBV9 and TRBJ2-7, with a weak D call TRBD2 (5 bases). This CDR3 has 15 amino acids. Germline V gene sequence: CDR1 SGDLS, CDR2 YYNGEE. V lost 4 bases and J 6 bases, leaving 20 bases between the germline ends. The CDR3: CASSTLPGSSSEQYF. In DNA, the CDR3 is TGTGCCAGCAGCACACTCCCGGGGTCCAGCAGCGAGCAGTACTTC. Full variable domain (remainder filled in from reference TRBV9 and TRBJ2-7): DSGVTQTPKHLITATGQRVTLRCSPRSGDLSVYWYQQSLDQGLQFLIQYYNGEERAKGNILERFSAQQFPDLHSELNLSSLELGDSALYFCASSTLPGSSSEQYFGPGTRLTVT.

CDR3 sequence reads: CSADSHSAAQYF. CDR3 in DNA: TGCAGTGCTGACAGCCACTCAGCGGCGCAGTACTTC. The rearrangement joins TRBV20-1 to TRBJ2-7, with D perhaps TRBD1 or TRBD2 (5 bases each). The V end was cut by 5 bases, the J end by 9 bases, with 17 bases between. Per germline, CDR1 DFQATT and CDR2 SNEGSKA (reference sequence). This CDR3 contains 12 residues.

The table lists this clone with a few counts. A much larger clone differs by one base, so this may be a read error. The gene calls are TRBV28 and TRBJ1-5; TRBD1 matches 9 bases. The CDR3 is made up of 15 amino acids. Trimming at V came to 10 bases and at J to 1 base, leaving 8 bases not matched to a gene. CDR1 is MDHEN, CDR2 SYDVKM, per germline. The CDR3 nucleotides are TGTGCCATCAGGCCGGGGACAGGGAGCAATCAGCCCCAGCATTTT. This codes for CAIRPGTGSNQPQHF.

The chain has TRBV10-2 and TRBJ2-7; possible D gene TRBD1, 6 bases. The CDR3 is 18 amino acids. Germline V lookup: CDR1 WSHSY, CDR2 SAAADI. Deletions cut 0 bases from V and 3 bases from J, with 21 bases between. This chain's CDR3 is CASSESTFHGAGVYEQYF. In DNA form, the CDR3 reads TGCGCCAGCAGTGAGTCGACTTTTCACGGGGCAGGGGTCTACGAGCAGTACTTC.

In the case of this clone: Compared with germline, one end of the junction differs, possibly owing to a read error. This chain joins TRBV27 and TRBJ2-1; 8 bases fit TRBD2. The germline gives CDR1 MNHEY, CDR2 SMNVEV (reference sequence). The length of the CDR3 is 16 residues. CDR3 in amino acids: CASSFSRVAGTNEKLF. The CDR3 DNA is TGTGCCAGCAGTTTCTCTCGGGTAGCGGGAACCAATGAGAAGCTCTTC.

This clone was observed a handful of times. A single base separates this from a much larger clone, so it may be a read error. Other nucleotide sequences in the sample specify the same CDR3. The chain combines TRBV28 with TRBJ2-5, with D tentatively TRBD1 or TRBD2 (5 bases each). The CDR3 consists of 15 residues. Germline values: CDR1 MDHEN, CDR2 SYDVKM. The CDR3 here is CASRPRRGLGETQYF. Written as DNA, the CDR3 is TGTGCTAGCAGACCCCGCCGGGGCCTGGGGGAGACCCAGTACTTC.

This clone was recorded many times. The chain uses TRBV20-1 and TRBJ1-5; D is uncertain. V was trimmed by 6 bases and J by 0 bases, leaving 18 bases between them. Germline V CDR1 and CDR2: DFQATT, SNEGSKA (reference sequence). The CDR3 is made up of 16 amino acids. DNA for the CDR3: TGCAGTGCCCTACAATTGGAACGGTATAGCAATCAGCCCCAGCATTTT. Translated: CSALQLERYSNQPQHF.

This clone was recorded at least ten times. The genes are TRBV4-3 and TRBJ2-1; weak D call: TRBD1 (5 bases). The CDR3 has 16 residues. Trimming stripped 1 base from V and 10 bases from J, with 20 bases between. CDR1 is LGHNA, CDR2 YSLEER, per germline. The CDR3 spells CASSQGWSALSGEQFF. The CDR3 DNA sequence: TGCGCCAGCAGCCAAGGTTGGAGCGCCCTATCAGGGGAGCAGTTCTTC.